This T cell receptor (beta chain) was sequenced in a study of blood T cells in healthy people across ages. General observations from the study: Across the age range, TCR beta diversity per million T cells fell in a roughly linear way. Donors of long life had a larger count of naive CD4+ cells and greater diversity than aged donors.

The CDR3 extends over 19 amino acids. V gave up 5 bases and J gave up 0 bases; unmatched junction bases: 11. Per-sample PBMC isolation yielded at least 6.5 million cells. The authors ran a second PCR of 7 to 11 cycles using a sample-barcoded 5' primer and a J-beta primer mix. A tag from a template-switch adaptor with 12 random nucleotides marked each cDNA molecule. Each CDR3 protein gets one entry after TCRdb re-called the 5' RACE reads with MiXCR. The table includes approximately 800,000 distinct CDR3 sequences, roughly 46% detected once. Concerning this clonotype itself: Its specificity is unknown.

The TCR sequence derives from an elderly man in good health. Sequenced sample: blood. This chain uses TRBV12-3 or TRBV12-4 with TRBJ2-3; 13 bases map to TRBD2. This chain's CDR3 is CASSRSLGTSGTSTDTQYF. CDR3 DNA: TGTGCCAGCAGTAGGAGTTTAGGGACTAGCGGGACTAGCACAGATACGCAGTATTTT.